This TCR beta chain was recorded in a study of graft-versus-host responses after intestinal transplantation. Turning to the study itself: Anti-thymocyte globulin induction, then tacrolimus and steroids for around 3 years, went to all recipients.

The CDR3 is 16 residues long. The V and J ends lost 5 bases and 10 bases respectively, with 21 bases between them. Germline V CDR1 and CDR2: MDHEN, SYDVKM. Some clones are missing from TCRdb's copy, which holds only in-frame ones; the method was immunoSEQ multiplex PCR. Here the sample spans over 65,000 clones, approximately 90% being singletons. As to this clone: Antigen unknown.

Source: unstimulated CD8+ T cells sorted from spleen or lymph node cells, taken before transplant. This TCR was sampled from a human donor who was the organ donor for an intestinal transplant. The J gene is TRBJ1-6, the V gene TRBV28; D might be TRBD1 (6 bases). In DNA, the CDR3 is TGTGCCAGCAGTCCACGGGGGATGACAGGCTACTCACCCCTCCACTTT. Translation: CASSPRGMTGYSPLHF. Full variable domain (rest looked up from reference TRBV28 and TRBJ1-6): DVKVTQSSRYLVKRTGEKVFLECVQDMDHENMFWYRQDPGLGLRLIYFSYDVKMKEKGDIPEGYSVSREKKERFSLILESASTNQTSMYLCASSPRGMTGYSPLHFGNGTRLTVT.